A selection of T cell receptor beta chains follows, all from one sample in a study of blood T cell repertoires in COVID-19. Method: immunoSEQ multiplex PCR; TCRdb's copy keeps in-frame clones and lacks some. The table lists some 120,000 clones, roughly 90% of them singletons, with approximately 3.7% in the top ten. Input material: peripheral blood. Receptors originate from a man in his fifties or sixties with active COVID-19. CDR3s include the opening cysteine and the closing phenylalanine or tryptophan. Each record gives: V gene, CDR3 length, D gene, clone size, J gene, CDR3 protein, CDR3 DNA. D genes are given only for firm matches. Expanded clones are given a class, and other clones once, few, many or no size at all.

V: TRBV5-6
length: 15
D: NA
size: NA
J: TRBJ1-5
CDR3: CASSLGQGNNQPQHF
DNA: TGTGCCAGCAGCTTGGGGCAGGGGAACAATCAGCCCCAGCATTTT

V: TRBV29-1
length: 17
D: NA
size: NA
J: TRBJ2-3
CDR3: CSVEIPDRKTYTDTQYF
DNA: TGCAGCGTTGAAATCCCGGACAGAAAAACTTACACAGATACGCAGTATTTT

V: TRBV5-4
length: 15
D: TRBD1
size: once
J: TRBJ1-2
CDR3: CASSSAASGGYGYTF
DNA: TGTGCCAGCAGCTCCGCGGCGTCAGGGGGTTATGGCTACACCTTC

V: TRBV3-1/TRBV3-2
length: 13
D: NA
size: once
J: TRBJ2-1
CDR3: CASSQEGLFEQFF
DNA: TGTGCCAGCAGCCAAGAGGGACTCTTTGAGCAGTTCTTC

V: TRBV11-2
length: 14
D: TRBD2
size: NA
J: TRBJ2-3
CDR3: CASSLSGGPGTQYF
DNA: TGTGCCAGCAGCTTAAGCGGGGGGCCCGGTACGCAGTATTTT

V: TRBV11-3
length: 13
D: NA
size: NA
J: TRBJ1-1
CDR3: CASSLGEDTEAFF
DNA: TGTGCCAGCAGCTTAGGAGAGGACACTGAAGCTTTCTTT

V: TRBV11-2
length: 16
D: TRBD2
size: NA
J: TRBJ2-1
CDR3: CASSSRSSGYFNEQFF
DNA: TGTGCCAGCAGCTCCCGGTCTAGCGGATATTTTAATGAGCAGTTCTTC

V: TRBV11-3
length: 16
D: TRBD2
size: NA
J: TRBJ2-1
CDR3: CASSLTGGNSYNEQFF
DNA: TGTGCCAGCAGCTTGACGGGGGGGAACTCCTACAATGAGCAGTTCTTC

V: TRBV3-1/TRBV3-2
length: 18
D: NA
size: NA
J: TRBJ2-2
CDR3: CASSQDYQLGGGTGELFF
DNA: TGTGCCAGCAGCCAAGATTACCAGCTGGGTGGCGGCACCGGGGAGCTGTTTTTT

V: TRBV6-6
length: 15
D: NA
size: NA
J: TRBJ2-2
CDR3: CASSYDSPNTGELFF
DNA: TGTGCCAGCAGTTACGATAGCCCGAACACCGGGGAGCTGTTTTTT

V: TRBV2
length: 14
D: TRBD2
size: NA
J: TRBJ2-3
CDR3: CATRLAGSTDTQYF
DNA: TGTGCCACCCGACTAGCGGGAAGCACAGATACGCAGTATTTT

V: TRBV6-5
length: 15
D: NA
size: few
J: TRBJ1-1
CDR3: CASSYSTTMNTEAFF
DNA: TGTGCCAGCAGTTACTCCACAACCATGAACACTGAAGCTTTCTTT

V: TRBV24-1
length: 15
D: TRBD1
size: NA
J: TRBJ2-2
CDR3: CATSDFVRTGEELFF
DNA: TGTGCCACCAGTGATTTCGTTAGGACAGGAGAGGAGCTGTTTTTT

V: TRBV24-1
length: 15
D: NA
size: once
J: TRBJ2-5
CDR3: CATSDLRGYEETQYF
DNA: TGTGCCACCAGTGATTTGCGCGGATATGAAGAGACCCAGTACTTC

V: TRBV5-1
length: 16
D: NA
size: once
J: TRBJ2-3
CDR3: CASSAGGQGGTDTQYF
DNA: TGCGCCAGCAGTGCCGGCGGACAGGGAGGGACAGATACGCAGTATTTT

V: TRBV9
length: 14
D: NA
size: NA
J: TRBJ1-6
CDR3: CASSRTEWDSPLHF
DNA: TGTGCCAGCAGCAGGACAGAATGGGATTCACCCCTCCACTTT